This TCR beta chain comes out of a study of blood T cell repertoires in COVID-19. Overall study context: There were acute and convalescent COVID-19 samples, and they came from the United States, Italy and Spain.

Profiling relied on immunoSEQ multiplex PCR, and the TCRdb table lists in-frame clones only, not all of them. The profile covers some 150,000 clones, with around 81% appearing a single time and approximately 3.9% taken by the ten largest. This TCR came from a woman aged 60-75 years with acute or convalescent COVID-19. The specimen was peripheral blood.

CDR3 sequence (DNA): TGCAGTGCTAGTAAACCCGGGACTAGCGGGAGGGCCTTCAACGAGCAGTACTTC. It translates to CSASKPGTSGRAFNEQYF. The rearrangement uses TRBV20-1 and TRBJ2-7, with 16 bases identical to TRBD2. The CDR3 contains 18 residues. The germline CDR1 and CDR2 sequences are DFQATT and SNEGSKA (reference sequence). V dropped 3 bases and J dropped 5; count of bases not matched to a gene: 13.